This T cell receptor (beta chain) was sequenced during a study of OX40 agonist ivuxolimab in advanced cancers. At the level of the study: Recorded diagnoses for dose-escalation patients were hepatocellular carcinoma, melanoma, renal cell or head and neck cancer. A mean age of roughly 60 years, range roughly 23 to 79, was recorded, and approximately 85% were male. Anti-PD-1, anti-PD-L1 or anti-CTLA-4 therapy given earlier was allowed, and about 38% had some.

Libraries were prepared by immunoSEQ multiplex PCR; TCRdb keeps only in-frame clonotypes and omits some of them. This table has 13,000 to 15,000 clones, approximately 80% appearing once. The sample consisted of CD4+ or CD8+ T cells sorted from blood, taken in a trial of the OX40 agonist ivuxolimab. The sequence derives from an adult with an advanced solid tumor such as melanoma, head and neck, liver or kidney cancer.

In DNA form, the CDR3 reads TGTGCCAGCAGCCCGCAGGGGGCCGCGAACACCGGGGAGCTGTTTTTT. Encoded protein: CASSPQGAANTGELFF. The rearrangement uses TRBV7-9 and TRBJ2-2; TRBD1 matches 8 bases. With V trimmed by 5 bases and J by 0 bases, 5 bases remained unmatched. The CDR3 has 16 residues. The germline V gene encodes CDR1 SEHNR and CDR2 FQNEAQ (reference sequence).